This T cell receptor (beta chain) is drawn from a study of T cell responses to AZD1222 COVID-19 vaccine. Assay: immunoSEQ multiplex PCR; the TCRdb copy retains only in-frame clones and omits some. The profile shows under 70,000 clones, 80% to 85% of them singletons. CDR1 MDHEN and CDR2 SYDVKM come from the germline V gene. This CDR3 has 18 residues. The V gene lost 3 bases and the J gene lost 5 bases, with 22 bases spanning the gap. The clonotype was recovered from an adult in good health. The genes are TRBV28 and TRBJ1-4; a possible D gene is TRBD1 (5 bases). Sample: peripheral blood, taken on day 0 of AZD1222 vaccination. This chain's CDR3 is CASSFLDLGATENEKLFF. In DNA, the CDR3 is TGTGCCAGCAGTTTTTTAGATTTAGGGGCAACAGAAAATGAAAAACTGTTTTTT.